The clone carrying this T cell receptor (beta chain) is classed as medium-sized. Each molecule of TCR cDNA was tagged with one unique molecular identifier. In TCRdb, the 5' RACE reads were re-called with MiXCR into one record per CDR3 protein. The repertoire holds more than 30,000 distinct CDR3 sequences, around 5.8% seen once, with around 10% in the top ten. The data originate from a study of spatial heterogeneity in lung cancer. Time point described: sample taken at primary tumor resection. Material for sequencing was whole RNA from tumor, nontumor lung or frozen PBMC, left unsorted. CDR1 and CDR2 from the germline V gene are MGHRA and YSYEKL. The CDR3 length is 15 residues. Trimming pared 0 bases from V and 3 bases from J, leaving 11 bases between.

This sequence joins TRBV4-1 and TRBJ1-1; D is unresolved. The TCR originated in a male donor with early-stage non-small cell lung cancer. Sequences were derived from PBMCs, sampled at surgery. CDR3 DNA sequence: TGCGCCAGCAGCCAAGAGAGCGAAGTCGACACTGAAGCTTTCTTT. This translates into CASSQESEVDTEAFF.